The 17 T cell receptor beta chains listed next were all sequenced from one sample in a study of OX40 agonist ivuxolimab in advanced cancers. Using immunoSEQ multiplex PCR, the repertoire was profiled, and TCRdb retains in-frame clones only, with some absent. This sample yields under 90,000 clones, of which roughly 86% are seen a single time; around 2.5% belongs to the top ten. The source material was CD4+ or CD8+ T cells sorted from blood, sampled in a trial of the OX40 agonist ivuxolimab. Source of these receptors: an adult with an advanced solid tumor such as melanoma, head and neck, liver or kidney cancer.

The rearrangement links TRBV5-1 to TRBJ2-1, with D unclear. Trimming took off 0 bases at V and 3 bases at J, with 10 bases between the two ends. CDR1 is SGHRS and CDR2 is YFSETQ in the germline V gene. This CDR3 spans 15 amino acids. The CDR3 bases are TGCGCCAGCAGCTTGGAGTCTGGGATCTACAATGAGCAGTTCTTC. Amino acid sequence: CASSLESGIYNEQFF.

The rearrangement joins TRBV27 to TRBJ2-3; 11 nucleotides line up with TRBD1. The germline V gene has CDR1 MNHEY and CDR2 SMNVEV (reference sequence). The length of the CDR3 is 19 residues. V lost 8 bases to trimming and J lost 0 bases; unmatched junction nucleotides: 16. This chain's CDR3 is CASPPWTGGEVSSTDTQYF. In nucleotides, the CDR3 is TGTGCCAGCCCCCCGTGGACAGGGGGCGAGGTTTCTAGCACAGATACGCAGTATTTT.

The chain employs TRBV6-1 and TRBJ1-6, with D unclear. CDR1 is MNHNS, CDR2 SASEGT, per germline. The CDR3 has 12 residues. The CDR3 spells CAGRIYNSPLHF. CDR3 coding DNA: TGTGCAGGGAGGATCTATAATTCACCCCTCCACTTT.

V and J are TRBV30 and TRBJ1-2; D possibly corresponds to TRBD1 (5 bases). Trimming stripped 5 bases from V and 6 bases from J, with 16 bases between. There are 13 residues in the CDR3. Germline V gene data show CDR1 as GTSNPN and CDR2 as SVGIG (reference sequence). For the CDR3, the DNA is TGTGCCTGGCAGCGGGACTGGGCGGATGGCTACACCTTC. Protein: CAWQRDWADGYTF.

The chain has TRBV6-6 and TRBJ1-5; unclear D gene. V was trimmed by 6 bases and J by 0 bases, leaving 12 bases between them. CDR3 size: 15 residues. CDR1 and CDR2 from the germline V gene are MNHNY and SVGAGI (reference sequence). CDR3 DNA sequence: TGTGCCAGCAGCGGACGGACCTATAGCAATCAGCCCCAGCATTTT. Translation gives CASSGRTYSNQPQHF.

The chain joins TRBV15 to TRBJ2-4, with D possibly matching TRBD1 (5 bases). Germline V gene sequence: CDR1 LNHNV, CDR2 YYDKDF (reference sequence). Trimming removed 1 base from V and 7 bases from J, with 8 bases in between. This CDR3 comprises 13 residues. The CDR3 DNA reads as TGTGCCACCAGCAGAGGGGGCAGTAACATTCAGTACTTC. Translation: CATSRGGSNIQYF. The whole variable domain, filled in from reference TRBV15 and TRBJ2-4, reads DAMVIQNPRYQVTQFGKPVTLSCSQTLNHNVMYWYQQKSSQAPKLLFHYYDKDFNNEADTPDNFQSRRPNTSFCFLDIRSPGLGDTAMYLCATSRGGSNIQYFGAGTRLSVL.

In DNA, the CDR3 is TGCGCCAGCAGCCTTTCAACAGGGAACCTAAACACCATATATTTT. This encodes CASSLSTGNLNTIYF. The chain employs TRBV4-1 and TRBJ1-3; a weak D match, TRBD1 (6 bases). The CDR3 runs 15 residues. The V gene's germline CDR1 is MGHRA and CDR2 YSYEKL. V gave up 4 bases and J gave up 6 bases, with 16 bases separating them.

The CDR3 sequence: CASSLGVGGQGYSYEQYF. CDR3 bases: TGCGCCAGCAGCTTGGGAGTGGGAGGACAGGGGTACTCCTACGAGCAGTACTTC. V and J are TRBV5-1 and TRBJ2-7; 9 nucleotides match TRBD1. CDR3 length equals 18 residues. The junction had 10 bases not matched to a gene; V was cut back by 0 bases and J by 0 bases. Per germline, CDR1 SGHRS and CDR2 YFSETQ.

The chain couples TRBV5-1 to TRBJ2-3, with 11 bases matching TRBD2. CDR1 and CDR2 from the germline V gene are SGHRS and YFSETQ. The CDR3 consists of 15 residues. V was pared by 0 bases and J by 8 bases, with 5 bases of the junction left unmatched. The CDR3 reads CASSLGLAGPGTQYF. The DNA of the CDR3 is TGCGCCAGCAGCTTGGGACTAGCGGGGCCCGGTACGCAGTATTTT.

CDR3 in DNA: TGTGCCAGCAGTGCCCTACAGGGGGCGGATGAAAAACTGTTTTTT. Encoded protein: CASSALQGADEKLFF. J is TRBJ1-4 and V is TRBV6-1; 9 bases align to TRBD1. After removal of 4 bases from V and 6 bases from J, the junction contained 6 bases not matched to a gene. CDR1 is MNHNS, CDR2 SASEGT, per germline. The CDR3 is made up of 15 amino acids.

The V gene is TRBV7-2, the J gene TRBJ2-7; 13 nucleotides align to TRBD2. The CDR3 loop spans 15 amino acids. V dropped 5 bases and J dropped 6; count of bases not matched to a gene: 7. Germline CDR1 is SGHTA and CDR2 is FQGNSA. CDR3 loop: CASSPGTSGTGEQYF. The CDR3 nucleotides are TGTGCCAGCAGCCCCGGGACTAGCGGGACTGGCGAGCAGTACTTC.

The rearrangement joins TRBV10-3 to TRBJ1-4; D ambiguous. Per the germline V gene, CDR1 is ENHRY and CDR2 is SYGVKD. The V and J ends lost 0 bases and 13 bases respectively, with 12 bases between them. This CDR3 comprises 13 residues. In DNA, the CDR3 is TGTGCCATCAGTGAGTCGACCGGAAGAGGACTGTTTTTT. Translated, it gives CAISESTGRGLFF.

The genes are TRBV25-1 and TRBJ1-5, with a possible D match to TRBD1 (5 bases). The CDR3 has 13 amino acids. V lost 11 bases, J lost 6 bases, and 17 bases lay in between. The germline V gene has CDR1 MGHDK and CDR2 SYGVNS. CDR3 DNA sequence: TGTGCCGCAGGGCCCTTCGGGGCTCAGCCCCAGCATTTT. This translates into CAAGPFGAQPQHF.

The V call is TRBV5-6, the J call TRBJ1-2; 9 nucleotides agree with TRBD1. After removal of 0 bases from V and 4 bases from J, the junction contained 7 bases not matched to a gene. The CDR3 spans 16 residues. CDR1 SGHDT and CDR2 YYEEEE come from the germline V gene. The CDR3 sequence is CASSLARDRVLYGYTF. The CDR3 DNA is TGTGCCAGCAGCTTGGCCCGGGACAGGGTCCTCTATGGCTACACCTTC.

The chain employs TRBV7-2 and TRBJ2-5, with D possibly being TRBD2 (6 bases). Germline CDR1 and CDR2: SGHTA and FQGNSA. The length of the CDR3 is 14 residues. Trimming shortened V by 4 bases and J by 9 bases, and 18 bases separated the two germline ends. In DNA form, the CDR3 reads TGTGCCAGCAGCTCTGCGGTTGGGGAGGTGGCCCAGTACTTC. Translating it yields CASSSAVGEVAQYF.

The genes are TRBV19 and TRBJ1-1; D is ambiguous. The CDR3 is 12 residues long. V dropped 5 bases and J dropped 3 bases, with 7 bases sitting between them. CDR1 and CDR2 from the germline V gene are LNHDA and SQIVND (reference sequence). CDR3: CASSPRYTEAFF. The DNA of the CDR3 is TGTGCCAGTAGTCCCCGGTACACTGAAGCTTTCTTT.

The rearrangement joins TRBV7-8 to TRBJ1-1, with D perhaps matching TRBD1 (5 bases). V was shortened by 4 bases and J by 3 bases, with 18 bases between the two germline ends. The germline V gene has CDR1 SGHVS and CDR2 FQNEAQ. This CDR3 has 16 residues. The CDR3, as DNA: TGTGCCAGCAGCTCGCCACGTCCGGGGGGAGACACTGAAGCTTTCTTT. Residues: CASSSPRPGGDTEAFF.